Each of the 25 T cell receptor beta chains below was sequenced from the same sample in a study of T cells in Graves' hyperthyroidism and ophthalmopathy. What was amplified from RNA transcripts were TCR beta CDR3 regions. HTBI primers were the set used in a first-round RT-PCR of the TCR CDR3. One entry per CDR3 protein results from TCRdb running MiXCR on the multiplex PCR reads. The sample lists a few hundred thousand distinct CDR3 sequences, more than 45% occurring once. Material: peripheral blood or thyroid tissue (not recorded which). Receptors originate from a woman aged 18-30 years with Graves' hyperthyroidism.

This clonotype was seen at least ten times. One end of the junction is discordant with germline, which a read error may explain. The chain recombines TRBV18 with TRBJ2-7, with a possible D match to TRBD1 (5 bases). The germline CDR1 and CDR2 sequences are KGHSH and LQKENI. This CDR3 spans 12 amino acids. DNA of the CDR3: TGTGCCAGCTCACCACCGGCAGGGAAGGCCATCTTC. Translating gives CASSPPAGKAIF.

This clonotype was found many times. The rearrangement joins TRBV13 to TRBJ2-7; 14 bases are a match to TRBD2. The CDR3 is 16 residues long. The trim removed 4 bases at V and 3 bases at J, leaving 5 bases unmatched. The germline gives CDR1 PRHDT, CDR2 FYEKMQ (reference sequence). CDR3 bases: TGTGCCAGCAGCTCCTCTGGGACTAGCGGGAGCTACGAGCAGTACTTC. It yields the protein CASSSSGTSGSYEQYF.

This clonotype was observed a few times. J is TRBJ1-1 and V is TRBV6-5; possible D gene TRBD1, 5 bases. CDR1 MNHEY and CDR2 SVGAGI come from the germline V gene. The V end was cut by 4 bases, the J end by 7 bases, with 10 bases between. This CDR3 is 12 amino acids long. The CDR3 bases are TGTGCCAGCAGTTTATCGGGACGTGAAGCTTTCTTT. Its protein is CASSLSGREAFF.

The chain uses TRBV7-8 and TRBJ2-1, with 9 positions matching TRBD2. CDR3 length: 15 amino acids. Germline V gene data show CDR1 as SGHVS and CDR2 as FQNEAQ. V shed 3 bases, J shed 2 bases, and the junction held 2 bases outside the gene matches. This CDR3 reads CASSFPSGTYNEQFF. CDR3 in DNA: TGTGCCAGCAGCTTCCCTAGCGGGACCTACAATGAGCAGTTCTTC.

The chain has TRBV5-5 and TRBJ2-1; D ambiguous. Trimming left V 4 bases short and J 5 bases short, with 10 bases between. Per the germline V gene, CDR1 is SGHKS and CDR2 is YYEKEE (reference sequence). This CDR3 region has 13 residues. In DNA form, the CDR3 reads TGTGCCAGCAGCAAGGCCTGGGACAATGAGCAGTTCTTC. It translates to CASSKAWDNEQFF.

This clonotype was seen many times. This chain links TRBV4-1 with TRBJ1-2; D uncertain. This CDR3 comprises 15 residues. Germline V gene lookup returns CDR1 MGHRA and CDR2 YSYEKL. Trimming stripped 0 bases from V and 11 bases from J, with 19 bases between. CDR3 sequence (DNA): TGCGCCAGCAGCCAAGATCCCGAAGCCCGGGAGCGGTACACCTTC. Translating it yields CASSQDPEARERYTF.

This clonotype was counted ten times or more. V is TRBV2 and J is TRBJ1-2; a possible D gene is TRBD1 (6 bases). V dropped 1 base and J dropped 6 bases, with 6 bases sitting between them. CDR3 length equals 12 residues. CDR1 and CDR2 from the germline V gene are SNHLY and FYNNEI. The DNA of the CDR3 is TGTGCCAGCAGTGAAGACAGGGATGGCTACACCTTC. Translated: CASSEDRDGYTF.

The gene calls are TRBV19 and TRBJ1-5, with D perhaps TRBD1 (6 bases). Germline CDR1 reads LNHDA; CDR2 reads SQIVND (reference sequence). Trimming removed 0 bases at V and 9 bases at J, with 15 bases between. The CDR3 totals 15 residues. The CDR3 coding sequence is TGTGCCAGTAGTATAGATACAGGGTATTACGGGCCCCAGCATTTT. As protein: CASSIDTGYYGPQHF. Supplemented by reference TRBV19 and TRBJ1-5, the full variable domain reads DGGITQSPKYLFRKEGQNVTLSCEQNLNHDAMYWYRQDPGQGLRLIYYSQIVNDFQKGDIAEGYSVSREKKESFPLTVTSAQKNPTAFYLCASSIDTGYYGPQHFGDGTRLSIL.

The rearrangement joins TRBV9 to TRBJ2-6; D gene ambiguous. CDR1 SGDLS and CDR2 YYNGEE come from the germline V gene. The V and J ends lost 4 bases and 2 bases respectively, with 10 bases between them. The CDR3 totals 15 residues. CDR3 coding DNA: TGTGCCAGCAGCTATCGCACGGCTGGGGCCAACGTCCTGACTTTC. This encodes CASSYRTAGANVLTF. Looking up the rest from reference TRBV9 and TRBJ2-6 gives the full variable domain: DSGVTQTPKHLITATGQRVTLRCSPRSGDLSVYWYQQSLDQGLQFLIQYYNGEERAKGNILERFSAQQFPDLHSELNLSSLELGDSALYFCASSYRTAGANVLTFGAGSRLTVL.

This clonotype was seen a few times. The genes are TRBV20-1 and TRBJ2-7, with 9 bases matching TRBD2. The ends lost 4 bases at V and 7 bases at J; junction bases unmatched: 17. CDR1 and CDR2 (germline): DFQATT, SNEGSKA (reference sequence). This CDR3 comprises 16 residues. CDR3 bases: TGCAGTGCTATCGACCCAGGGCGGGAGGGCCTCCATGAGCAGTACTTC. Its protein is CSAIDPGREGLHEQYF.

The chain has TRBV20-1 and TRBJ1-3, with 7 bases fitting TRBD1. The CDR3 is made up of 16 amino acids. V shed 4 bases and J 3 bases; nucleotides not matched to a gene: 12. CDR1 and CDR2 (germline): DFQATT, SNEGSKA (reference sequence). The CDR3 bases are TGCAGTGCTATTAGCGACAGGGCAAAAAGTGGAAACACCATATATTTT. Translation gives CSAISDRAKSGNTIYF.

This clonotype was observed many times. This sequence joins TRBV14 and TRBJ1-2; D unclear. The V end was cut by 1 base, the J end by 5 bases, with 11 bases between. CDR3 size: 14 residues. In germline, CDR1 is SGHDN, CDR2 FVKESK. The CDR3 DNA sequence: TGTGCCAGCAGCCAAGGAGGATTCCTTTATGGCTACACCTTC. Translating it yields CASSQGGFLYGYTF.

Details on this clonotype: One junction end does not reproduce the germline sequence, and a read error may be involved. This chain joins TRBV7-3 and TRBJ1-1; TRBD1 aligns across 8 bases. The CDR3 runs to 15 residues. Per germline, CDR1 SGHTA and CDR2 FQGTGA. In nucleotides, the CDR3 is TGCGCCAGCAGCCAAACGGACAGGGACAACACTGAAGCTTTCTTT. It yields the protein CASSQTDRDNTEAFF.

V is TRBV15 and J is TRBJ1-5; possibly TRBD1 for D (5 bases). V was shortened by 6 bases and J by 14 bases, with 14 bases between the two germline ends. CDR1 is LNHNV, CDR2 YYDKDF, per germline (reference sequence). CDR3 size: 11 residues. The CDR3 here is CATSGGVYEHF. In nucleotides, the CDR3 is TGTGCCACCAGTGGAGGGGTCTACGAGCATTTT.

The chain links TRBV10-3 to TRBJ2-7; D gene ambiguous. Germline CDR1 reads ENHRY; CDR2 reads SYGVKD. The CDR3 totals 11 residues. Trimming removed 7 bases from V and 7 bases from J, with 11 bases in between. The CDR3, as DNA: TGTGCCATCACTGGGTCGAGGGAGCAGTACTTC. Translating it yields CAITGSREQYF.

This chain links TRBV20-1 with TRBJ2-2; the D call may be TRBD1 or TRBD2 (6 bases each). The CDR3 is made up of 16 amino acids. V was cut by 5 bases and J by 1 base, with 17 bases left in between. From germline, CDR1 is DFQATT and CDR2 SNEGSKA (reference sequence). CDR3 region: CSAPLGAGRNTGELFF. The CDR3 DNA is TGCAGTGCTCCCCTGGGGGCGGGAAGGAACACCGGGGAGCTGTTTTTT.

The chain couples TRBV15 to TRBJ2-7; perhaps TRBD2 as D (5 bases). Trimming took 3 bases from V and 3 from J, leaving 9 bases between them. CDR3 length equals 13 residues. Germline V gene sequence: CDR1 LNHNV, CDR2 YYDKDF (reference sequence). The CDR3 here is CATSSFRGYEQYF. CDR3 nucleotides: TGTGCCACCAGCAGTTTTCGGGGCTACGAGCAGTACTTC.

This clonotype was seen just once. V and J are TRBV7-8 and TRBJ2-6, with a weak D call TRBD2 (5 bases). CDR1 is SGHVS, CDR2 FQNEAQ, per germline. The CDR3 contains 14 residues. Trimming took off 5 bases at V and 4 bases at J, with 9 bases between the two ends. CDR3: CASSQRTGANVLTF. CDR3 DNA: TGTGCCAGCAGCCAGCGGACGGGGGCCAACGTCCTGACTTTC. Variable domain in full (rest from reference TRBV7-8 and TRBJ2-6): GAGVSQSPRYKVAKRGQDVALRCDPISGHVSLFWYQQALGQGPEFLTYFQNEAQLDKSGLPSDRFFAERPEGSVSTLKIQRTQQEDSAVYLCASSQRTGANVLTFGAGSRLTVL.

This clonotype appeared many times. The CDR3 DNA reads as TGTGCCAGCGGACAGACGAAGGTGGCTTTCTTT. This gives the protein CASGQTKVAFF. V usage is TRBV6-2 or TRBV6-3 and J usage is TRBJ1-1, with D perhaps TRBD1 (6 bases). This CDR3 has 11 amino acids. The germline V gene has CDR1 MNHEY and CDR2 SVGEGT. V lost 8 bases to trimming and J lost 11 bases, with 15 bases between them.

Details on this clonotype: Since no conserved phenylalanine or tryptophan closes the CDR3, a read error is the likely cause. It is unclear where the CDR3 begins or ends on the DNA, so no DNA is shown, and the CDR3 is as TCRdb lists it. The chain carries TRBV13 and TRBJ2-6. From its first to its last residue, the CDR3 has 15 amino acids. Per germline, CDR1 PRHDT and CDR2 FYEKMQ (reference sequence). The chain's CDR3 is CASSYSTSWANVLVL.

The chain uses TRBV4-3 and TRBJ2-5; tentatively, D is TRBD1 (6 bases). V dropped 5 bases and J dropped 0 bases, with 13 bases sitting between them. This CDR3 contains 15 residues. CDR1 LGHNA and CDR2 YSLEER come from the germline V gene. CDR3 amino acids: CASSEGHSYQETQYF. The DNA for the CDR3 is TGCGCCAGCAGCGAGGGACATTCGTACCAAGAGACCCAGTACTTC.

This clonotype showed up many times. The chain is built from TRBV2 and TRBJ2-6; D is undetermined. The V end was cut by 4 bases, the J end by 0 bases, with 7 bases between. Per the germline V gene, CDR1 is SNHLY and CDR2 is FYNNEI. The CDR3 length is 15 residues. The CDR3, as DNA: TGTGCCAGCAGTGTGGGTCCCTCTGGGGCCAACGTCCTGACTTTC. Its protein product is CASSVGPSGANVLTF.

The chain recombines TRBV20-1 with TRBJ2-3, with TRBD2 identical over 8 bases. With 5 bases clipped from V and 0 bases from J, the junction kept 7 bases outside the gene matches. The CDR3 is 15 residues long. CDR1 and CDR2 from the germline V gene are DFQATT and SNEGSKA (reference sequence). Here the CDR3 reads CSARRLAPSTDTQYF. CDR3 coding DNA: TGCAGTGCTCGGAGACTAGCGCCTAGCACAGATACGCAGTATTTT.

This clonotype was counted once. This CDR3 reads CASSSSGLADYNEQFF. The CDR3 nucleotides read TGTGCCAGCAGCTCGTCGGGACTAGCGGACTACAATGAGCAGTTCTTT. This chain joins TRBV7-7 and TRBJ1-1; possible D gene TRBD1, 5 bases. Trimming stripped 4 bases from V and 14 bases from J, with 29 bases between. There are 16 residues in the CDR3. The germline CDR1 and CDR2 sequences are SSHAT and FNYEAQ (reference sequence).

About this clonotype itself: A much larger clone differs by one base, so this may be a read error. No conserved phenylalanine or tryptophan is present at the end of the CDR3, so a read error is the likely explanation. V gene TRBV12-3 or TRBV12-4 combines with J gene TRBJ1-6; possibly TRBD1 for D (5 bases). The CDR3 loop spans 13 amino acids. Trimming shortened V by 4 bases and J by 10 bases, and 11 bases separated the two germline ends. The CDR3 DNA is TGTGCCAGCAGTTATAGGAGGGACTCACCCCTCCACCTT. Protein product: CASSYRRDSPLHL.